The rows below give T cell receptor beta chains drawn from one sample of a study of blood T cells in healthy people across ages. TCRdb re-called the 5' RACE reads through MiXCR, storing one row per CDR3 protein. The data show fewer than 1,000,000 distinct CDR3 sequences, around 42% seen once. The specimen was blood. These receptors all come from a man aged 55 to 70 in good health. CDR3s include the opening cysteine and the closing phenylalanine or tryptophan. The order of the fields is CDR3 protein, CDR3 DNA, clone size, J gene, V gene, D gene. D genes are given only for firm matches. Size tells how often a clone was seen (once, few, many) or the class of an expanded clone, and some rows leave it out.

CDR3 protein: CATSSRLGHHYGYTF
CDR3 DNA: TGTGCCACCAGCAGTAGGCTCGGACACCACTATGGCTACACCTTC
clone size: -
J gene: TRBJ1-2
V gene: TRBV15
D gene: -

CDR3 protein: CASSLTVGAPLHF
CDR3 DNA: TGTGCCAGCAGCTTGACCGTGGGTGCGCCCCTCCACTTT
clone size: -
J gene: TRBJ1-6
V gene: TRBV7-9
D gene: -

CDR3 protein: CSARGLAADRQYF
CDR3 DNA: TGCAGTGCTAGGGGACTAGCGGCGGATAGGCAGTATTTT
clone size: -
J gene: TRBJ2-3
V gene: TRBV20-1
D gene: TRBD2

CDR3 protein: CASSYGGPPFNEKLFF
CDR3 DNA: TGTGCCAGCAGTTACGGGGGGCCTCCTTTTAATGAAAAACTGTTTTTT
clone size: -
J gene: TRBJ1-4
V gene: TRBV6-5
D gene: -

CDR3 protein: CASSQDRGLADNEQFF
CDR3 DNA: TGCGCCAGCAGCCAAGATCGGGGACTAGCGGACAATGAGCAGTTCTTC
clone size: -
J gene: TRBJ2-1
V gene: TRBV4-1
D gene: TRBD2

CDR3 protein: CASSGWQGDEQYF
CDR3 DNA: TGTGCCAGCAGCGGCTGGCAGGGCGACGAGCAGTACTTC
clone size: once
J gene: TRBJ2-7
V gene: TRBV7-2
D gene: -

CDR3 protein: CASSFSTSINYGYTF
CDR3 DNA: TGTGCCAGCAGCTTCTCGACATCGATTAACTATGGCTACACCTTC
clone size: -
J gene: TRBJ1-2
V gene: TRBV7-2
D gene: -

CDR3 protein: CASSLGPTSQETQYF
CDR3 DNA: TGCGCCAGCAGCTTGGGACCCACATCCCAAGAGACCCAGTACTTC
clone size: -
J gene: TRBJ2-5
V gene: TRBV5-1
D gene: -

CDR3 protein: CASSPRQGTLAKNIQYF
CDR3 DNA: TGTGCCAGCAGCCCCCGACAGGGAACACTAGCCAAAAACATTCAGTACTTC
clone size: few
J gene: TRBJ2-4
V gene: TRBV7-2
D gene: TRBD1

CDR3 protein: CASSGGGQLSYGYTF
CDR3 DNA: TGTGCCAGCAGTGGGGGCGGACAGTTAAGCTATGGCTACACCTTC
clone size: -
J gene: TRBJ1-2
V gene: TRBV28
D gene: -

CDR3 protein: CSAGRGGLYKDEQFF
CDR3 DNA: TGCAGTGCTGGACGGGGGGGCTTGTATAAGGATGAGCAGTTCTTC
clone size: -
J gene: TRBJ2-1
V gene: TRBV20-1
D gene: TRBD2

CDR3 protein: CASSLDGTYNEQFF
CDR3 DNA: TGTGCCAGCAGTTTGGACGGGACCTACAATGAGCAGTTCTTC
clone size: few
J gene: TRBJ2-1
V gene: TRBV2
D gene: -

CDR3 protein: CASSLSRDRTTDTQYF
CDR3 DNA: TGTGCCAGCAGCTTATCACGGGACAGAACCACAGATACGCAGTATTTT
clone size: -
J gene: TRBJ2-3
V gene: TRBV5-5
D gene: TRBD1

CDR3 protein: CASSKAGEYGYTF
CDR3 DNA: TGTGCCAGCAGCAAAGCGGGAGAATATGGCTACACCTTC
clone size: -
J gene: TRBJ1-2
V gene: TRBV7-2
D gene: -

CDR3 protein: CASGQATGATTDTQYF
CDR3 DNA: TGCGCCAGCGGCCAAGCTACAGGGGCAACCACAGATACGCAGTATTTT
clone size: -
J gene: TRBJ2-3
V gene: TRBV4-3
D gene: TRBD1

CDR3 protein: CASRQGTGTQYF
CDR3 DNA: TGTGCCAGCAGACAGGGGACTGGTACGCAGTATTTT
clone size: few
J gene: TRBJ2-3
V gene: TRBV12-3/TRBV12-4
D gene: -

CDR3 protein: CSVGFQRGDNEQFF
CDR3 DNA: TGCAGCGTTGGTTTCCAGCGGGGGGACAATGAGCAGTTCTTC
clone size: -
J gene: TRBJ2-1
V gene: TRBV29-1
D gene: TRBD2

CDR3 protein: CASSFAADGYTF
CDR3 DNA: TGTGCCAGCAGCTTCGCGGCGGATGGCTACACCTTC
clone size: -
J gene: TRBJ1-2
V gene: TRBV5-6
D gene: -

CDR3 protein: CASSQSGQGFHEQYF
CDR3 DNA: TGTGCCAGCAGCCAATCGGGGCAGGGATTCCACGAGCAGTACTTC
clone size: -
J gene: TRBJ2-7
V gene: TRBV16
D gene: -

CDR3 protein: CASSLVRGGPNTQYF
CDR3 DNA: TGTGCCAGCAGCTTAGTGCGGGGGGGCCCGAATACGCAGTATTTT
clone size: -
J gene: TRBJ2-3
V gene: TRBV7-9
D gene: TRBD2

CDR3 protein: CASSLGVSGVSYEQYF
CDR3 DNA: TGTGCCAGCAGCTTAGGGGTTAGCGGGGTATCCTACGAGCAGTACTTC
clone size: -
J gene: TRBJ2-7
V gene: TRBV7-8
D gene: TRBD2

CDR3 protein: CASSSRGTYEQYF
CDR3 DNA: TGTGCCAGCAGCTCCCGGGGTACCTACGAGCAGTACTTC
clone size: many
J gene: TRBJ2-7
V gene: TRBV7-2
D gene: -

CDR3 protein: CASRTIREGNTEAFF
CDR3 DNA: TGCGCCAGCAGAACTATCAGGGAAGGAAACACTGAAGCTTTCTTT
clone size: -
J gene: TRBJ1-1
V gene: TRBV5-1
D gene: -

CDR3 protein: CASSLLAGPSSYNEQFF
CDR3 DNA: TGCGCCAGCAGCTTGCTAGCAGGGCCGAGCTCCTACAATGAGCAGTTCTTC
clone size: -
J gene: TRBJ2-1
V gene: TRBV5-1
D gene: -

CDR3 protein: CASSQETSASTDTQYF
CDR3 DNA: TGCGCCAGCAGCCAAGAGACTAGCGCCTCCACAGATACGCAGTATTTT
clone size: -
J gene: TRBJ2-3
V gene: TRBV4-1
D gene: TRBD2

CDR3 protein: CASSSLAGGRQEAQYF
CDR3 DNA: TGCGCCAGCAGTTCGCTCGCGGGGGGGCGCCAAGAGGCCCAGTACTTC
clone size: -
J gene: TRBJ2-5
V gene: TRBV5-1
D gene: TRBD2

CDR3 protein: CASSSGAANYGYTF
CDR3 DNA: TGTGCCAGCAGTTCAGGGGCGGCTAACTATGGCTACACCTTC
clone size: -
J gene: TRBJ1-2
V gene: TRBV6-5
D gene: -

CDR3 protein: CASSYSGQLHYEQYF
CDR3 DNA: TGTGCCAGCAGTTACTCCGGACAGCTCCACTACGAGCAGTACTTC
clone size: few
J gene: TRBJ2-7
V gene: TRBV6-2/TRBV6-3
D gene: -

CDR3 protein: CASSGSPGYTF
CDR3 DNA: TGTGCCAGCAGCGGTAGCCCTGGCTACACCTTC
clone size: -
J gene: TRBJ1-2
V gene: TRBV3-1
D gene: -

CDR3 protein: CASSSSPQGAGANVLTF
CDR3 DNA: TGCGCCAGCAGCTCCTCCCCCCAGGGCGCTGGGGCCAACGTCCTGACTTTC
clone size: few
J gene: TRBJ2-6
V gene: TRBV5-1
D gene: -

CDR3 protein: CASSIPGQANSPLHF
CDR3 DNA: TGTGCCAGCAGCATACCGGGACAGGCTAATTCACCCCTCCACTTT
clone size: -
J gene: TRBJ1-6
V gene: TRBV7-9
D gene: TRBD1

CDR3 protein: CATSRETAGGHEQYF
CDR3 DNA: TGTGCCACCAGCAGAGAAACGGCAGGGGGCCACGAGCAGTACTTC
clone size: few
J gene: TRBJ2-7
V gene: TRBV15
D gene: TRBD1

CDR3 protein: CASGGRASYEQYF
CDR3 DNA: TGTGCCAGCGGAGGCAGGGCCTCCTACGAGCAGTACTTC
clone size: few
J gene: TRBJ2-7
V gene: TRBV6-5
D gene: -

CDR3 protein: CASSKDRGTGELFF
CDR3 DNA: TGTGCCAGCAGCAAAGACAGGGGCACCGGGGAGCTGTTTTTT
clone size: -
J gene: TRBJ2-2
V gene: TRBV5-8
D gene: TRBD1

CDR3 protein: CASRGWGTPNSPLHF
CDR3 DNA: TGTGCCAGCAGGGGGTGGGGCACCCCTAATTCACCCCTCCACTTT
clone size: -
J gene: TRBJ1-6
V gene: TRBV7-9
D gene: -

CDR3 protein: CASSHRTLKDEQYF
CDR3 DNA: TGTGCCAGCAGCCATCGGACACTTAAGGACGAGCAGTACTTC
clone size: -
J gene: TRBJ2-7
V gene: TRBV3-1
D gene: -

CDR3 protein: CASSRGRGSISGANVLTF
CDR3 DNA: TGTGCCAGCAGCCGTGGTCGAGGTTCGATCTCTGGGGCCAACGTCCTGACTTTC
clone size: -
J gene: TRBJ2-6
V gene: TRBV3-1
D gene: -

CDR3 protein: CASSLGGAARYSGANVLTF
CDR3 DNA: TGTGCCAGCAGCTTGGGGGGGGCAGCCCGTTACTCTGGGGCCAACGTCCTGACTTTC
clone size: once
J gene: TRBJ2-6
V gene: TRBV5-5
D gene: -